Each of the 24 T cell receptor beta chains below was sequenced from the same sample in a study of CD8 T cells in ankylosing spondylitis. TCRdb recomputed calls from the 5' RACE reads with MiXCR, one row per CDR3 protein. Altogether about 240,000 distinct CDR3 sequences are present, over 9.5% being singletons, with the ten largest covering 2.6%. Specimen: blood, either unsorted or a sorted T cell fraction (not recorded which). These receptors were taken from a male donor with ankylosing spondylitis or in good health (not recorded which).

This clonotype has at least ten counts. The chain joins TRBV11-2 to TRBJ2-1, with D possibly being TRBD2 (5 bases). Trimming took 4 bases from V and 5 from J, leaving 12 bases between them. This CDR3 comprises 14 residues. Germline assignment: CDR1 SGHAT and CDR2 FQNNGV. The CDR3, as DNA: TGTGCCAGCAGCTCGGGGATCCAAAACAATGAGCAGTTCTTC. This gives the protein CASSSGIQNNEQFF.

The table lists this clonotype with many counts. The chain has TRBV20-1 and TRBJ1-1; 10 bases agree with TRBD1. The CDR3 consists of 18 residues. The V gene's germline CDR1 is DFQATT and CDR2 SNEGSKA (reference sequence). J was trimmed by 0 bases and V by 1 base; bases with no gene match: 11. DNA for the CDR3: TGCAGTGCTAGAGCCCCCTCCGGGACAGGGGCCATGAACACTGAAGCTTTCTTT. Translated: CSARAPSGTGAMNTEAFF.

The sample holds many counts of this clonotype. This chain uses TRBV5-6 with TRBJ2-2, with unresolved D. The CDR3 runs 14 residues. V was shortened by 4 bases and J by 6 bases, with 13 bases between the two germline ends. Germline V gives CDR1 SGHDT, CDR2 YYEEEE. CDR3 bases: TGTGCCAGCAGCCTCTCCGGGCTCCCCGGGGAGCTGTTTTTT. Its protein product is CASSLSGLPGELFF.

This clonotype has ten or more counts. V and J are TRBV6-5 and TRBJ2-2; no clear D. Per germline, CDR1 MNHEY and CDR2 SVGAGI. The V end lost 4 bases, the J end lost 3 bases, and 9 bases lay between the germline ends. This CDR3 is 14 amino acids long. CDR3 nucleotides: TGTGCCAGCAGTTCATCTCGGGACACCGGGGAGCTGTTTTTT. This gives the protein CASSSSRDTGELFF.

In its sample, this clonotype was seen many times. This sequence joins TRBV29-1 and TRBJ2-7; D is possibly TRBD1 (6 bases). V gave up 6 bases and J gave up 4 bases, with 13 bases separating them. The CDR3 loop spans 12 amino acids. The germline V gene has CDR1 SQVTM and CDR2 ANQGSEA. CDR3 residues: CSVGFGQYEQYF. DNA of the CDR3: TGCAGCGTCGGCTTCGGACAGTACGAGCAGTACTTC.

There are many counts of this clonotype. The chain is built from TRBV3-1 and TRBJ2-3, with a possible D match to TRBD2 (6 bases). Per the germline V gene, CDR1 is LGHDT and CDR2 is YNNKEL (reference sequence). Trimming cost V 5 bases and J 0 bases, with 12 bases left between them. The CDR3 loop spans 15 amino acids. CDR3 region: CASSMTSRSTDTQYF. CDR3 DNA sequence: TGTGCCAGCAGCATGACTAGTCGTAGCACAGATACGCAGTATTTT.

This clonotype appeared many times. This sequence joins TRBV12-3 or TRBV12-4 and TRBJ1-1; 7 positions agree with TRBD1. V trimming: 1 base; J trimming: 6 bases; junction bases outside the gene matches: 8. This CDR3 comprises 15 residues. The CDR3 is CASSLGSPGGSEAFF. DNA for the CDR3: TGTGCCAGCAGTTTAGGATCGCCAGGGGGATCTGAAGCTTTCTTT.

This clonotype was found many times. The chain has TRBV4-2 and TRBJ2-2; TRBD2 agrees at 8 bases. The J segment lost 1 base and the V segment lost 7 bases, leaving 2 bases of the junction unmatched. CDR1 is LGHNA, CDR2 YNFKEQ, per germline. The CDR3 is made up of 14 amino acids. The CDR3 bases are TGTGCCAGCATGGCGGGAGGGAACACCGGGGAGCTGTTTTTT. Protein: CASMAGGNTGELFF.

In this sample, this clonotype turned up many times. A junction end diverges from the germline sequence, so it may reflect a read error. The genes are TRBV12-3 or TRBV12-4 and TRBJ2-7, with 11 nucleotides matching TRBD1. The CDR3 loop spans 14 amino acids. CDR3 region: CASSPGTGGYEQYF. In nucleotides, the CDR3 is TGCGCCAGCAGCCCCGGGACAGGGGGCTACGAGCAGTACTTC.

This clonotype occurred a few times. CDR3 sequence: CSVGLAGILETQYF. The CDR3 coding sequence is TGCAGCGTGGGACTAGCGGGAATATTGGAGACCCAGTACTTC. V usage is TRBV29-1 and J usage is TRBJ2-5; 13 nucleotides agree with TRBD2. CDR3 size: 14 residues. The germline CDR1 and CDR2 sequences are SQVTM and ANQGSEA. Trimming cost V 6 bases and J 5 bases; bases outside gene matches: 6.

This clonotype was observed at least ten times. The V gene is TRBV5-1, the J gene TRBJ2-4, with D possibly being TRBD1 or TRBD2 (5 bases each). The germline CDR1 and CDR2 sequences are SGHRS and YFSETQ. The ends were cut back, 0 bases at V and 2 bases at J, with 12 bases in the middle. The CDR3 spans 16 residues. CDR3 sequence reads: CASSLGAGSTKNIQYF. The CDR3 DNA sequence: TGCGCCAGCAGCTTGGGGGCAGGGAGTACCAAAAACATTCAGTACTTC. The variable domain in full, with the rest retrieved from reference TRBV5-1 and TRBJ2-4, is KAGVTQTPRYLIKTRGQQVTLSCSPISGHRSVSWYQQTPGQGLQFLFEYFSETQRNKGNFPGRFSGRQFSNSRSEMNVSTLELGDSALYLCASSLGAGSTKNIQYFGAGTRLSVL.

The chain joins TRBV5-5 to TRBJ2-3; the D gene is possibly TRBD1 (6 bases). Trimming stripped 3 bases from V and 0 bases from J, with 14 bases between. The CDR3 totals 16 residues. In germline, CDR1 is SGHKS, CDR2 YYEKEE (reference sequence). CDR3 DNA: TGTGCCAGCAGCTACGGACGGACAGTGAGCACAGATACGCAGTATTTT. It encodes CASSYGRTVSTDTQYF.

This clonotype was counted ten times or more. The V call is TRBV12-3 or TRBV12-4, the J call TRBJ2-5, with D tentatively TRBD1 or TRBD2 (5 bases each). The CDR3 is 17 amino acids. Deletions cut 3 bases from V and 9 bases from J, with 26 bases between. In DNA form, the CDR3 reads TGTGCCAGCAGTTTCGGGGCAACTGGCCCCACGATGGGGGCCCAGTACTTC. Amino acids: CASSFGATGPTMGAQYF.

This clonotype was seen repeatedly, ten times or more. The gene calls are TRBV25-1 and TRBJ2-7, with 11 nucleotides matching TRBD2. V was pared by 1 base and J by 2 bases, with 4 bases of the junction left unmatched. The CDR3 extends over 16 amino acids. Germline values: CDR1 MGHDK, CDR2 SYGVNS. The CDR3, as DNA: TGTGCCAGCAGTGAATTAGGGACTAGCGGTCCCTACGAGCAGTACTTC. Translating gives CASSELGTSGPYEQYF.

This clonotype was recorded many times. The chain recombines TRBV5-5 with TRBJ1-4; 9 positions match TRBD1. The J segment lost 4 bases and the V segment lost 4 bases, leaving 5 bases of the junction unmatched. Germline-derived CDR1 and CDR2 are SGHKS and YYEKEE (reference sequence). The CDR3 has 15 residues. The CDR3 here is CASSVTGGYNEKLFF. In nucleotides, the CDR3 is TGTGCCAGCAGCGTGACAGGGGGTTATAATGAAAAACTGTTTTTT.

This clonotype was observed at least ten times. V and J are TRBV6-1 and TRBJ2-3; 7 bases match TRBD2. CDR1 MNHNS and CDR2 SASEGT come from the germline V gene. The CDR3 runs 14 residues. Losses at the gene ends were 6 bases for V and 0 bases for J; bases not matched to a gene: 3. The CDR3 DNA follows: TGTGCCAGCAGGCCTAGCGGCAGCACAGATACGCAGTATTTT. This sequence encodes CASRPSGSTDTQYF.

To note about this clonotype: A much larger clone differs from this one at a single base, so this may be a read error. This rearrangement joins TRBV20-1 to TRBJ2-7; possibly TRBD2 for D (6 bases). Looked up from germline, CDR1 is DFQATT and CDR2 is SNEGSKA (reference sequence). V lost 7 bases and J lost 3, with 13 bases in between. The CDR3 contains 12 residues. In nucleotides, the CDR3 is TGCAGTGTTGGGAGGACTCTCTACGAGCAGTACTTC. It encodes CSVGRTLYEQYF.

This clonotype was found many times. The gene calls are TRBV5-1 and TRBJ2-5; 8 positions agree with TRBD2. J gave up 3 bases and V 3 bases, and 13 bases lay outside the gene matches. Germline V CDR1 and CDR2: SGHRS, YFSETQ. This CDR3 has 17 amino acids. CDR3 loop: CASSSSFGTSGEETQYF. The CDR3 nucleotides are TGCGCCAGCAGCTCCTCGTTTGGAACTAGCGGAGAAGAGACCCAGTACTTC.

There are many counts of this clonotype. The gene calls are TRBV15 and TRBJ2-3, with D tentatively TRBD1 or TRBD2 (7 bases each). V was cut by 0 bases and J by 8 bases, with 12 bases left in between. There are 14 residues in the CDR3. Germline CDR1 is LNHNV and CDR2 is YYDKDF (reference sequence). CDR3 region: CATSRDPGGATQYF. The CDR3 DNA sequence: TGTGCCACCAGCAGAGATCCAGGGGGGGCTACGCAGTATTTT.

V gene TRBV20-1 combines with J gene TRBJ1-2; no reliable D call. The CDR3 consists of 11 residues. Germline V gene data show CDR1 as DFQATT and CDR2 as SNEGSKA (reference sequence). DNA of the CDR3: TGCATCTCGGGCCAGGCCTATGGCTACACCTTC. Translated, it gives CISGQAYGYTF.

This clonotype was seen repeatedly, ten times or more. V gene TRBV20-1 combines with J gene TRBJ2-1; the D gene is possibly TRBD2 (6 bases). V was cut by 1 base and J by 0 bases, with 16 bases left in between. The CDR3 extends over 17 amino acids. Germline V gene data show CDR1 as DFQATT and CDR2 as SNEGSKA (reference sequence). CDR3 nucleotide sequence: TGCAGTGCTAGAGCTCAGGAGCGGGTCAGCTCCTACAATGAGCAGTTCTTC. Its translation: CSARAQERVSSYNEQFF.

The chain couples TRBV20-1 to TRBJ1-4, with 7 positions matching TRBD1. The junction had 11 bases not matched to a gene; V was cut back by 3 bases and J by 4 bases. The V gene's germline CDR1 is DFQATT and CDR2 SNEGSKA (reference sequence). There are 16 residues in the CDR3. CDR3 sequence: CSARAQGGRGNEKLFF. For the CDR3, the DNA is TGCAGTGCTAGGGCCCAGGGGGGGAGAGGTAATGAAAAACTGTTTTTT.

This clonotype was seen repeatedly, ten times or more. The CDR3 here is CASSPYRGTNEKLFF. CDR3 nucleotide sequence: TGCGCCAGCAGCCCATACAGGGGAACTAATGAAAAACTGTTTTTT. The gene calls are TRBV4-1 and TRBJ1-4; 7 nucleotides line up with TRBD1. J lost 1 base, V lost 4 bases, and 3 bases had no gene match. CDR3 length equals 15 residues. CDR1 is MGHRA and CDR2 is YSYEKL in the germline V gene.

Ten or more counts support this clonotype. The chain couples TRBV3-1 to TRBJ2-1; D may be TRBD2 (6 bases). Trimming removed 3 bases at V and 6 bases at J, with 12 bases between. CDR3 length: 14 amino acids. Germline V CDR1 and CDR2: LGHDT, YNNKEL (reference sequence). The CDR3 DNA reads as TGTGCCAGCAGCCAGGGGACTGGGGCCAATGAGCAGTTCTTC. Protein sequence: CASSQGTGANEQFF.